This TCR beta chain appears in the sequencing data of a study of shared clonotypes between healthy human individuals. Study observations and caveats: The sampled material consisted only of blood, and tissue repertoires are likely to differ.

Notes on this clone: Its antigen is not identified.

The CDR3 contains 16 residues. From germline, CDR1 is SGHRS and CDR2 YFSETQ. V lost 0 bases and J lost 3; bases outside the gene matches: 5. Sequenced by immunoSEQ multiplex PCR; TCRdb stores in-frame clones only, minus some. Among about 460,000 clones, 77% were seen once, and the ten largest hold more than 10%. The donor population consisted of healthy HIV-negative adults with no recent acute infections or vaccinations. The clonotype comes from a middle-aged woman in good health. Some clones in this sample may be carry-over from other donors' samples. The chain combines TRBV5-1 with TRBJ2-2, with 7 bases fitting TRBD2. Sample: PBMCs. The CDR3 nucleotides are TGCGCCAGCAGCTTGGGACTAGCAGGGCACACCGGGGAGCTGTTTTTT. Translating gives CASSLGLAGHTGELFF.